A single T cell receptor (beta chain) is shown here with its context. No antigen is known for it. For the second PCR, which ran for about 6 to 12 cycles, a sample-barcoded 5' primer and a J-beta primer mix were used. One entry per CDR3 protein results from TCRdb running MiXCR on the 5' RACE reads. The sample consists of fewer than 700,000 distinct CDR3 sequences, roughly two fifths of them appearing once. From germline, CDR1 is SGHNT and CDR2 YYREEE (reference sequence). The V segment lost 3 bases and the J segment 2 bases; nucleotides outside the gene matches: 9. The CDR3 consists of 16 residues. The data belong to a study of blood T cells in healthy people across ages. Broader study findings: Researchers deemed the diversity estimates from one million T cells underestimates.

This receptor was identified in a man older than 75 in good health. The chain uses TRBV5-4 and TRBJ2-3; TRBD2 matches at 7 bases. Sequencing was performed on blood. The DNA for the CDR3 is TGTGCCAGCAGCTCGTTTCGTGGGACTACCACAGATACGCAGTATTTT. Its protein is CASSSFRGTTTDTQYF.